These 7 T cell receptor beta chains originate from one sample sequenced in a study of T cell responses to AZD1222 COVID-19 vaccine. TCRdb's table, derived via immunoSEQ multiplex PCR, lists solely in-frame clones and lacks some. The sample has over 120,000 clones; 90% to 95% are singletons. The sequencing here drew on peripheral blood, taken after recovery from COVID-19. The receptors derive from an adult who had recovered from COVID-19.

The chain carries TRBV7-9 and TRBJ2-5; D not certain. The germline gives CDR1 SEHNR, CDR2 FQNEAQ (reference sequence). Trimming removed 0 bases from V and 5 bases from J, with 10 bases in between. The CDR3 consists of 14 residues. The CDR3 loop is CASSLAGTSETQYF. The CDR3 bases are TGTGCCAGCAGCTTAGCGGGAACATCGGAGACCCAGTACTTC.

This clone was seen just once. The chain has TRBV6-5 and TRBJ2-2; TRBD2 agrees at 7 bases. The CDR3 consists of 13 residues. The V gene end was trimmed by 8 bases and the J gene end by 6 bases; junction bases not matched to a gene: 6. Looked up from germline, CDR1 is MNHEY and CDR2 is SVGAGI. The chain's CDR3 is CASFGAGAGELFF. The CDR3 region has the DNA TGTGCCAGCTTCGGCGCGGGGGCCGGGGAGCTGTTTTTT.

This CDR3 is CAWRKSSGYEQYF. In nucleotides, the CDR3 is TGTGCCTGGAGAAAGAGCAGCGGCTACGAGCAGTACTTC. The chain combines TRBV30 with TRBJ2-7; D perhaps matches TRBD2 (5 bases). CDR3 length: 13 residues. Looked up from germline, CDR1 is GTSNPN and CDR2 is SVGIG (reference sequence). V was cut by 3 bases and J by 3 bases, with 12 bases left in between. Variable domain in full (rest from reference TRBV30 and TRBJ2-7): SQTIHQWPATLVQPVGSPLSLECTVEGTSNPNLYWYRQAAGRGLQLLFYSVGIGQISSEVPQNLSASRPQDRQFILSSKKLLLSDSGFYLCAWRKSSGYEQYFGPGTRLTVT.

This clone was seen a single time. The CDR3 loop is CASSQALAGSEQYF. For the CDR3, the DNA is TGTGCCAGCAGCCAGGCACTAGCGGGATCCGAGCAGTACTTC. The chain carries TRBV14 and TRBJ2-7; 10 bases are a match to TRBD2. This CDR3 has 14 amino acids. Germline V gene sequence: CDR1 SGHDN, CDR2 FVKESK. The V and J ends lost 3 bases and 6 bases, in that order; junction bases with no gene match: 5.

The CDR3 region is CASSLIRTDSYGYTF. The CDR3 region has the DNA TGTGCCAGCAGCTTAATACGGACAGACTCGTATGGCTACACCTTC. The rearrangement joins TRBV11-2 to TRBJ1-2; the D gene is possibly TRBD1 (6 bases). Trimming pared 2 bases from V and 5 bases from J, leaving 15 bases between. The CDR3 contains 15 residues. CDR1 is SGHAT, CDR2 FQNNGV, per germline.

This chain connects TRBV4-2 to TRBJ2-1; D is unclear. Trimming pared 0 bases from V and 7 bases from J, leaving 19 bases between. This CDR3 comprises 17 residues. In germline, CDR1 is LGHNA, CDR2 YNFKEQ. Here the CDR3 reads CASSQESSGSGLNEQFF. CDR3 coding DNA: TGTGCCAGCAGCCAAGAAAGTTCGGGTTCAGGCTTAAATGAGCAGTTCTTC.

The genes are TRBV10-3 and TRBJ2-2; 7 bases fit TRBD1. The CDR3 has 16 residues. Germline CDR1 ENHRY, CDR2 SYGVKD. J lost 1 base, V lost 6 bases, and 8 bases had no gene match. The CDR3 protein is CAIRQTGDQNTGELFF. CDR3 nucleotides: TGTGCCATCAGGCAAACAGGGGACCAGAACACCGGGGAGCTGTTTTTT.